The source of this TCR beta chain is a study of T cells expressing NK-cell markers. Background on the study: The TCR beta repertoires were obtained from sorted CD3+CD56+NKG2C+, CD3+CD56+NKG2C- and CD3+CD56-NKG2C+ T cells.

This CDR3 has 18 amino acids. TCRdb reanalyzed the 5' RACE reads, giving one entry per CDR3 protein sequence and no DNA. The table for this sample gives hundreds of thousands of distinct CDR3 sequences. The genes are TRBV21-1 and TRBJ2-3. TRBV21-1 is described as a pseudogene. This clonotype was obtained from a man aged 18 to 69 in good health. The sequencing input was blood T cells: a sorted CD56 or NKG2C T cell subset, CD4+ or CD8+ T cells, or bulk PBMC T cells (not recorded which). The CDR3 loop reads CASSKGMLMVTSTDTQYF.